This TCR beta chain was found in a study of cytomegalovirus exposure and HLA in healthy donors. Comments on this clone: Its antigen is unidentified.

Notes on the study in general: The authors listed approximately 150 TCR beta chains as cytomegalovirus-associated. Prior analysis indicated that the majority of TCR beta V segments exhibited productivity approximately 87% or approximately 30% of the time. Among donors in an Asian-associated ancestry cluster, a later analysis reportedly found fewer N-insertions than the roughly 730-donor mean.

Primers for the PCR totalled 60 Vbeta and 13 Jbeta. Libraries were prepared by immunoSEQ multiplex PCR; TCRdb keeps only in-frame clonotypes and omits some of them. The sample records tens of thousands of clones, approximately 73% being singletons. CDR1 and CDR2 (germline): SQVTM, ANQGSEA. Trimming cost V 8 bases and J 3 bases, with 13 bases left between them. The CDR3 consists of 12 residues. This chain links TRBV29-1 with TRBJ1-1, with no clear D. Sequencing was done on a sample of PBMCs. The clonotype was recovered from a man aged 18 to 29 in good health and CMV-seronegative. This chain's CDR3 is CSIWAGDTEAFF. The CDR3 DNA follows: TGCAGCATATGGGCGGGTGACACTGAAGCTTTCTTT.